This T cell receptor (beta chain) was sequenced during a study of T cells in Graves' hyperthyroidism and ophthalmopathy. Study results and limitations: In blood, most of the thyroid clonotypes expanded above 0.001 were also present. A model of 13 V-J pairs discriminated ophthalmopathy from stable hyperthyroidism.

The CDR3 runs 14 residues. Germline V gene data show CDR1 as SGHRS and CDR2 as YFSETQ. V was clipped by 5 bases and J by 7 bases, with 13 bases between them. There were TCR beta CDR3 regions amplified from RNA transcripts. TCR CDR3 underwent first-round RT-PCR with the HTBI primer set. TCRdb ran MiXCR on the multiplex PCR reads and lists one entry per CDR3 protein. This sample yields hundreds of thousands of distinct CDR3 sequences, of which about 15% are seen a single time; about 14% belongs to the top ten. This clonotype was counted many times. Its antigen remains unknown. Graves' hyperthyroidism qualified as stable when ophthalmopathy did not progress within 18 months. Fresh peripheral blood, about 9.3 ml, yielded the PBMCs.

The TCR was taken from a woman aged 18-29 years with Graves' hyperthyroidism. The chain employs TRBV5-1 and TRBJ1-6; no clear D gene. Sequencing was performed on blood. CDR3 nucleotides: TGCGCCAGCAGTCCTATCGAATCCAATTCACCCCTCCACTTT. It is translated as CASSPIESNSPLHF.